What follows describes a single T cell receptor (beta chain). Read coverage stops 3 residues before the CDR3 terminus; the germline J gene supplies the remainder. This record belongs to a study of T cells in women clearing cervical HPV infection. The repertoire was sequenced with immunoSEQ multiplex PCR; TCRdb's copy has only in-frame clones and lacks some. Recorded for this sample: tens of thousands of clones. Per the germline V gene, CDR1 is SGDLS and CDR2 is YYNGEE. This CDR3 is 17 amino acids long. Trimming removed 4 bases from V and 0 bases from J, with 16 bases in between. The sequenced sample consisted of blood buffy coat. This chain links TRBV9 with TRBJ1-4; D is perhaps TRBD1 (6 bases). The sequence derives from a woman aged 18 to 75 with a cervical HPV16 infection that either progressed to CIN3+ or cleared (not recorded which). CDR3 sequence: CASSPGARDSTNEKLFF. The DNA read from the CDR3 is TGTGCCAGCAGCCCAGGGGCCCGTGATTCAACTAATGAAAAA.